Listed here are 30 T cell receptor beta chains from one sample, sequenced in a study of patients and donors after allogeneic stem cell transplantation. TCRdb re-called the RT-PCR reads through MiXCR, storing one row per CDR3 protein. This sample yields 400,000 to 500,000 distinct CDR3 sequences, of which more than 15% are seen a single time; 6% to 8% belongs to the top ten. The sample comprised blood, either unsorted or a sorted T cell fraction (not recorded which). The receptors stem from a human donor who was either an allogeneic HSCT recipient or a stem cell or donor lymphocyte infusion donor (not recorded which). It is not recorded whose cells these are; they may come from a transplant donor.

Many counts were recorded for this clonotype. The chain carries TRBV29-1 and TRBJ1-1; the match to TRBD1 covers 7 bases. V dropped 6 bases and J dropped 7; count of bases not matched to a gene: 8. The CDR3 totals 12 residues. CDR1 and CDR2 (germline): SQVTM, ANQGSEA. This CDR3 is CSVHRGFLEAFF. The CDR3 DNA sequence: TGCAGCGTCCACAGGGGTTTCCTTGAAGCTTTCTTT.

This clonotype occurred a few times. J is TRBJ2-3 and V is TRBV11-2, with D perhaps matching TRBD2 (6 bases). The CDR3 sequence is 17 residues long. The V end lost 5 bases, the J end lost 4 bases, and 22 bases lay between the germline ends. Germline V CDR1 and CDR2: SGHAT, FQNNGV. CDR3 sequence: CASSLSGRDLFPDTQYF. As DNA, the CDR3 is TGTGCCAGCAGCCTCAGTGGGCGGGACCTCTTCCCAGATACGCAGTATTTT.

The V and J genes are TRBV5-1 and TRBJ2-7; no reliable D call. Germline V gives CDR1 SGHRS, CDR2 YFSETQ. The CDR3 is 15 residues long. The V gene lost 4 bases and the J gene lost 0 bases, with 14 bases spanning the gap. The CDR3 nucleotides are TGCGCCAGCAGCGGACCCAGCCGGAGCTCCTACGAGCAGTACTTC. This sequence encodes CASSGPSRSSYEQYF.

V gene TRBV7-6 combines with J gene TRBJ2-7; TRBD1 might be the D (5 bases). The CDR3 contains 14 residues. V gave up 6 bases and J gave up 6 bases, with 18 bases separating them. The germline V gene has CDR1 SGHVS and CDR2 FNYEAQ. The CDR3 region is CASSSWIQGGEQYF. DNA for the CDR3: TGTGCCAGCAGTTCCTGGATTCAGGGCGGCGAGCAGTACTTC.

This clonotype has just a few counts. The chain combines TRBV2 with TRBJ1-5; D remains ambiguous. Germline V CDR1 and CDR2: SNHLY, FYNNEI. The V gene lost 1 base and the J gene lost 4 bases, with 11 bases spanning the gap. This CDR3 is 15 amino acids long. CDR3: CASSEGSGPNQPQHF. The CDR3 nucleotides read TGTGCCAGCAGTGAAGGGTCAGGTCCTAATCAGCCCCAGCATTTT. Complete variable domain (other parts from reference TRBV2 and TRBJ1-5): EPEVTQTPSHQVTQMGQEVILRCVPISNHLYFYWYRQILGQKVEFLVSFYNNEISEKSEIFDDQFSVERPDGSNFTLKIRSTKLEDSAMYFCASSEGSGPNQPQHFGDGTRLSIL.

The gene calls are TRBV4-3 and TRBJ1-6; D unclear. This CDR3 is 13 amino acids long. The germline V and J ends were trimmed by 5 bases and 11 bases, with 13 bases remaining between them. Germline V gene lookup returns CDR1 LGHNA and CDR2 YSLEER. CDR3 residues: CASSKGLGPPLHF. Here the CDR3 DNA reads TGCGCCAGCAGCAAAGGTCTCGGGCCACCCCTCCACTTT.

This chain uses TRBV9 with TRBJ2-5; D is unclear. The germline gives CDR1 SGDLS, CDR2 YYNGEE. This CDR3 spans 14 amino acids. Trimming removed 6 bases from V and 5 bases from J, with 17 bases in between. The CDR3 spells CASNGSPEYETQYF. CDR3 nucleotide sequence: TGTGCCAGCAATGGTAGCCCCGAATATGAGACCCAGTACTTC.

In this sample, this clonotype turned up a few times. The V and J genes are TRBV4-2 and TRBJ2-1; D is tentatively TRBD1 or TRBD2 (5 bases each). This CDR3 is 20 amino acids long. V dropped 4 bases and J dropped 7 bases, with 32 bases sitting between them. Germline CDR1 is LGHNA and CDR2 is YNFKEQ. CDR3 nucleotides: TGTGCCAGCAGCCGGACAACGGGACCCACGAGTACTTCTCCTACAAATGAGCAGTTCTTC. Amino acid sequence: CASSRTTGPTSTSPTNEQFF.

This chain connects TRBV11-3 to TRBJ2-3, with D hard to call. The germline V and J ends were trimmed by 2 bases and 1 base, with 10 bases remaining between them. The CDR3 extends over 15 amino acids. The V gene's germline CDR1 is SGHNT and CDR2 YENEEA. CDR3 sequence (DNA): TGTGCCAGCAGCTTATCTATAAGCGGCACAGATACGCAGTATTTT. Translated, it gives CASSLSISGTDTQYF.

This chain uses TRBV12-3 or TRBV12-4 with TRBJ2-6; TRBD1 might be the D (5 bases). V lost 6 bases to trimming and J lost 3 bases, with 12 bases between them. This CDR3 contains 15 residues. CDR3 DNA: TGTGCCAGCAGAGAAAGGGGAAATGGGGCCAACGTCCTGACTTTC. This translates into CASRERGNGANVLTF.

The chain uses TRBV2 and TRBJ2-1; no firm D call. Germline lookup yields CDR1 SNHLY and CDR2 FYNNEI. The V end lost 10 bases, the J end lost 7 bases, and 17 bases lay between the germline ends. The CDR3 spans 13 residues. The CDR3 DNA follows: TGTGCCATCCGAGTCCCAGCGAGTAATGAGCAGTTCTTC. Translation: CAIRVPASNEQFF.

V gene TRBV7-7 combines with J gene TRBJ2-1; D is undetermined. This CDR3 contains 16 residues. Between the trimmed V and J ends, which lost 2 bases and 2 bases, there was a span of 13 bases. CDR1 and CDR2 from the germline V gene are SSHAT and FNYEAQ (reference sequence). The CDR3 sequence: CASSLNSIRPYNEQFF. CDR3 bases: TGTGCCAGCAGCTTAAACTCCATACGGCCCTACAATGAGCAGTTCTTC.

The J gene is TRBJ1-1, the V gene TRBV9, with a possible D match to TRBD1 (5 bases). This CDR3 has 15 amino acids. CDR1 and CDR2 from the germline V gene are SGDLS and YYNGEE. V lost 0 bases to trimming and J lost 6 bases, with 15 bases between them. CDR3 DNA: TGTGCCAGCAGCGTAGACGGGGGGGAGCGGCCTGAAGCTTTCTTT. The encoded protein is CASSVDGGERPEAFF. Full variable domain (rest looked up from reference TRBV9 and TRBJ1-1): DSGVTQTPKHLITATGQRVTLRCSPRSGDLSVYWYQQSLDQGLQFLIQYYNGEERAKGNILERFSAQQFPDLHSELNLSSLELGDSALYFCASSVDGGERPEAFFGQGTRLTVV.

The gene calls are TRBV5-1 and TRBJ2-7; D assignment may be TRBD1 or TRBD2 (5 bases each). The CDR3 sequence is 15 residues long. Looked up from germline, CDR1 is SGHRS and CDR2 is YFSETQ. Trimming removed 4 bases from V and 2 bases from J, with 16 bases in between. Here the CDR3 reads CASSPGDLIPYEQYF. The CDR3 region has the DNA TGCGCCAGCAGCCCCGGGGACCTAATCCCCTACGAGCAGTACTTC.

The table lists this clonotype with a few counts. The chain recombines TRBV7-9 with TRBJ2-2, with 7 bases identical to TRBD1. V gave up 1 base and J gave up 4 bases; unmatched junction bases: 9. CDR3 size: 17 residues. Germline V gene sequence: CDR1 SEHNR, CDR2 FQNEAQ (reference sequence). CDR3 nucleotides: TGTGCCAGCAGCTTAGAGCTCGGCAGGGGGTCCACCGGGGAGCTGTTTTTT. It yields the protein CASSLELGRGSTGELFF.

The V gene is TRBV18, the J gene TRBJ1-6; D remains unclear. In germline, CDR1 is KGHSH, CDR2 LQKENI. The CDR3 spans 14 residues. Trimming removed 0 bases from V and 7 bases from J, with 7 bases in between. The CDR3 protein is CASSPPGSNSPLHF. In DNA, the CDR3 is TGTGCCAGCTCACCACCGGGCTCCAATTCACCCCTCCACTTT.

This clonotype appeared a few times. The chain joins TRBV7-7 to TRBJ2-3, with D unclear. The germline CDR1 and CDR2 sequences are SSHAT and FNYEAQ (reference sequence). There are 15 residues in the CDR3. The V gene lost 5 bases and the J gene lost 0 bases, with 12 bases spanning the gap. For the CDR3, the DNA is TGTGCCAGCAGCCCGGACGGCACTAGCACAGATACGCAGTATTTT. Residues: CASSPDGTSTDTQYF.

Comment on this clonotype: This may come from a read error, since a much larger clone is one base off. The gene calls are TRBV5-1 and TRBJ2-1, with no clear D. The CDR3 loop spans 13 amino acids. Germline V gives CDR1 SGHRS, CDR2 YFSETQ. CDR3 nucleotide sequence: TGCGCCAGCAGCTCGGGTACGGCCAATGATCAGTTCTTC. Its translation: CASSSGTANDQFF.

This clonotype was counted many times. The gene calls are TRBV10-3 and TRBJ2-1; D is unresolved. The CDR3 consists of 16 residues. Germline lookup yields CDR1 ENHRY and CDR2 SYGVKD. The V and J ends lost 6 bases and 4 bases respectively, with 19 bases between them. CDR3 loop: CAIRAHSGVLYNEQFF. CDR3 DNA sequence: TGTGCCATCAGGGCCCACAGTGGGGTATTATACAATGAGCAGTTCTTC.

This clonotype was seen ten or more times. This chain joins TRBV12-3 or TRBV12-4 and TRBJ2-4; tentative D call: TRBD2 (5 bases). The V end was cut by 7 bases, the J end by 4 bases, with 11 bases between. The CDR3 runs to 13 residues. For the CDR3, the DNA is TGTGCCAGCACTCCGACGGGGAAAAACATTCAGTACTTC. Its translation is CASTPTGKNIQYF.

This sequence joins TRBV14 and TRBJ1-2, with 8 bases aligning to TRBD1. The CDR3 spans 17 residues. Germline V lookup: CDR1 SGHDN, CDR2 FVKESK. The V segment lost 4 bases and the J segment 2 bases; nucleotides outside the gene matches: 12. The CDR3 region has the DNA TGTGCCAGCAGCCTTCGAGCCCCTAGGGACAGGAACTATGGCTACACCTTC. It specifies CASSLRAPRDRNYGYTF.

Ten or more counts support this clonotype. The genes are TRBV12-3 or TRBV12-4 and TRBJ1-6; perhaps TRBD1 as D (5 bases). Trimming took off 0 bases at V and 9 bases at J, with 12 bases between the two ends. CDR3 length: 15 amino acids. The CDR3 bases are TGTGCCAGCAGTTTAGCCGGGGGTAAAGGTTCACCCCTCCACTTT. As protein: CASSLAGGKGSPLHF.

This clonotype has more than one count but fewer than ten. J is TRBJ1-2 and V is TRBV20-1, with D hard to call. Germline V gives CDR1 DFQATT, CDR2 SNEGSKA (reference sequence). V was shortened by 0 bases and J by 0 bases, with 11 bases between the two germline ends. The CDR3 spans 15 residues. In nucleotides, the CDR3 is TGCAGTGCTAGAGAGTCTGGCCTATCTAACTATGGCTACACCTTC. It translates to CSARESGLSNYGYTF.

This clonotype was detected many times. V gene TRBV12-3 or TRBV12-4 combines with J gene TRBJ2-1; D remains ambiguous. The V and J ends lost 3 bases and 7 bases respectively, with 7 bases between them. The CDR3 is made up of 12 amino acids. CDR3 coding DNA: TGTGCCAGCAGTTTCTGGCAGAATGAGCAGTTCTTC. Its protein is CASSFWQNEQFF.

The chain joins TRBV5-1 to TRBJ2-3; D remains ambiguous. Germline CDR1 reads SGHRS; CDR2 reads YFSETQ. This CDR3 is 17 amino acids long. Deletions cut 4 bases from V and 0 bases from J, with 18 bases between. CDR3 loop: CASSPGPTTASTDTQYF. CDR3 in DNA: TGCGCCAGCAGCCCCGGGCCCACCACAGCTAGCACAGATACGCAGTATTTT.

This clonotype was recorded a few times. This chain links TRBV12-3 or TRBV12-4 with TRBJ1-5, with 10 bases lining up with TRBD1. The CDR3 is 15 residues long. The V segment lost 5 bases and the J segment 6 bases; nucleotides outside the gene matches: 7. In DNA form, the CDR3 reads TGTGCCAGCAGTCAGACAGGGGGCGCAGGTCAGCCCCAGCATTTT. Translated, it gives CASSQTGGAGQPQHF.

There are a few counts of this clonotype. The chain combines TRBV5-1 with TRBJ1-1; D gene ambiguous. V dropped 3 bases and J dropped 5 bases, with 11 bases sitting between them. Germline V gives CDR1 SGHRS, CDR2 YFSETQ. There are 13 residues in the CDR3. The chain's CDR3 is CASSYNTMTEAFF. CDR3 nucleotide sequence: TGCGCCAGCAGCTACAACACTATGACTGAAGCTTTCTTT. Drawing the rest from reference TRBV5-1 and TRBJ1-1, the complete variable domain is KAGVTQTPRYLIKTRGQQVTLSCSPISGHRSVSWYQQTPGQGLQFLFEYFSETQRNKGNFPGRFSGRQFSNSRSEMNVSTLELGDSALYLCASSYNTMTEAFFGQGTRLTVV.

The chain links TRBV7-6 to TRBJ2-7; 8 nucleotides match TRBD1. V lost 1 base, J lost 6 bases, and 8 bases stayed unmatched. Germline V lookup: CDR1 SGHVS, CDR2 FNYEAQ. The CDR3 runs to 15 residues. The CDR3 DNA reads TGTGCCAGCAGCTTAGAAGGCAGGGGGCTTTTCGAGCAGTACTTC. Amino acids: CASSLEGRGLFEQYF.

In this sample, this clonotype turned up a few times. The chain has TRBV6-5 and TRBJ2-2; TRBD1 might be the D (5 bases). The CDR3 has 14 amino acids. CDR1 is MNHEY and CDR2 is SVGAGI in the germline V gene. V gave up 2 bases and J gave up 6 bases, with 10 bases separating them. CDR3 coding DNA: TGTGCCAGCAGTTACCAGGGTTGGGCCGGGGAGCTGTTTTTT. This encodes CASSYQGWAGELFF.

The chain links TRBV20-1 to TRBJ1-2; D is uncertain. CDR1 and CDR2 (germline): DFQATT, SNEGSKA (reference sequence). V shed 7 bases and J shed 4 bases, with 25 bases lying between them. The CDR3 consists of 16 residues. The CDR3 is CSGGYIENHLGYGYTF. The CDR3 DNA reads as TGCAGTGGGGGTTATATAGAAAATCACTTGGGCTATGGCTACACCTTC.